This TCR beta chain was observed in a study of tumor and adjacent non-tumor tissue in lung cancer. TCRbeta libraries were built with three rounds of nested PCR, modified from ARM-PCR. TCRdb redid the calling of the multiplex PCR reads with MiXCR, one entry per CDR3 protein. The sample has around 99,000 distinct CDR3 sequences; 60% to 80% are singletons. No cell sorting was done before RNA was extracted from the tissue. This non-tumor lung sample came from over 3 cm beyond the tumor edge. CDR3 size: 14 residues. Per the germline V gene, CDR1 is MNHEY and CDR2 is SVGAGI. V dropped 7 bases and J dropped 13 bases, with 23 bases sitting between them. Concerning this clonotype itself: Its antigen is unknown.

Whole-study findings and limits: Patients with more diverse tumor TCRs had worse survival.

This sequence was found in a man aged 60-69 years with non-small cell lung cancer. V is TRBV6-5 and J is TRBJ2-1; TRBD1 might be the D (6 bases). Sequenced material: distant non-tumor lung tissue. The CDR3 bases are TGTGCCAGCACCCAAACAGGGTTTGGTAATGGTCAGTTCTTC. Amino acid sequence: CASTQTGFGNGQFF.